These T cell receptor beta chains were read from a single sample in a study of radiotherapy plus CTLA-4 blockade in lung cancer. Sequenced by immunoSEQ multiplex PCR; TCRdb stores in-frame clones only, minus some. The data contain 75,000 or so clones, 78% of them seen just once; the ten biggest clones take up more than 7%. The material was peripheral blood, obtained from a patient treated with radiotherapy plus ipilimumab. These receptors were collected from a human donor with non-small cell lung cancer who had a complete response to radiotherapy plus ipilimumab. Both conserved end residues are part of each CDR3. A D gene is named only where the DNA matches it firmly. Clone size is shown for a subset of rows, as once, few, many or a class of expanded clone.

clone_size d_call j_call v_call cdr3_aa cdr3_nt
- - TRBJ1-1 TRBV11-2 CASRLYLGTEAFF TGTGCCAGCAGATTGTATCTGGGCACTGAAGCTTTCTTT
- TRBD1 TRBJ1-2 TRBV7-2 CASSLGGDRVKYGYTF TGTGCCAGCAGCTTAGGGGGGGACAGGGTTAAGTATGGCTACACCTTC
once TRBD2 TRBJ2-1 TRBV10-3 CAIRGGSGGRGNEQFF TGTGCCATCAGGGGGGGTAGCGGGGGCCGCGGGAATGAGCAGTTCTTC
- - TRBJ2-2 TRBV7-2 CASSLGVRGELFF TGTGCCAGCAGCTTAGGGGTCCGGGGGGAGCTGTTTTTT
few TRBD2 TRBJ2-2 TRBV5-1 CASSLGRERITGELFF TGCGCCAGCAGCTTAGGGCGGGAGCGTATCACCGGGGAGCTGTTTTTT
- TRBD1 TRBJ1-4 TRBV19 CASRTGGVMNEKLFF TGTGCCAGTCGGACAGGGGGAGTGATGAATGAAAAACTGTTTTTT
- TRBD2 TRBJ2-2 TRBV10-2 CASRPPLAGGELFF TGCGCCAGCAGACCCCCACTAGCGGGGGGGGAGCTGTTTTTT
- - TRBJ1-1 TRBV27 CASRDTDSPNGDTEAFF TGTGCCAGCAGAGACACCGACAGCCCTAACGGGGACACTGAAGCTTTCTTT
- - TRBJ1-4 TRBV27 CASSLQGTETSEKLFF TGTGCCAGCAGTCTACAGGGCACGGAGACAAGCGAAAAACTGTTTTTT
once TRBD1 TRBJ1-1 TRBV6-4 CASARQGGTEAFF TGTGCCAGCGCCAGACAGGGGGGCACTGAAGCTTTCTTT
- TRBD1 TRBJ2-7 TRBV7-8 CASRPWTGNYEQYF TGTGCCAGCAGACCGTGGACAGGGAACTACGAGCAGTACTTC